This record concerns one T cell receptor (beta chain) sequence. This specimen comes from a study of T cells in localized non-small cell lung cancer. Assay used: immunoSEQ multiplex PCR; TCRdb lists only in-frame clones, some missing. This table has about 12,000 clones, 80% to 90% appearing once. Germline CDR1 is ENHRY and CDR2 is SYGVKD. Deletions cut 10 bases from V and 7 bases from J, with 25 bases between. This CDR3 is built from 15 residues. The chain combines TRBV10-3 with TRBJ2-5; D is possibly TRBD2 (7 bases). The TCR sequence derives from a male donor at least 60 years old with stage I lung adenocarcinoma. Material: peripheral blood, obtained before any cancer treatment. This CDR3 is CATGGAYGEGGTQYF. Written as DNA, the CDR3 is TGTGCCACCGGAGGGGCTTACGGGGAGGGGGGGACCCAGTACTTC.